A single sample is the source of the 9 T cell receptor beta chains below, sequenced in a study of naive and memory T cell subsets. The study, taken as a whole, reports: A few larger clonotypes appeared in naive repertoires, especially CD8, possibly memory cells re-expressing CD45RA.

An equimolar mix of two oligonucleotides served as the beta constant-region primer for TRBC1 and TRBC2. Four rounds of PCR amplified the ligated cDNA using nested alpha and beta constant-region primers plus SP2. TCRdb passed the UMI-ligation and nested PCR reads through MiXCR, listing each CDR3 protein once. Among approximately 100,000 distinct CDR3 sequences listed, roughly 15% were seen once. The antigens for these receptors are not known. Sequencing was performed on naive CD8+ T cells from blood. Every receptor here comes from a human donor in good health.

The chain joins TRBV7-9 to TRBJ2-7; TRBD2 might be the D (6 bases). V lost 4 bases, J lost 6 bases, and 19 bases lay in between. The CDR3 is made up of 15 amino acids. Germline CDR1 reads SEHNR; CDR2 reads FQNEAQ (reference sequence). DNA for the CDR3: TGTGCCAGCAGCTATCCACTAGCCGGGGAGGTCGAGCAGTACTTC. This gives the protein CASSYPLAGEVEQYF.

This clonotype has just a few counts. CDR3 sequence: CASSQGSAGATDTQYF. The DNA of the CDR3 is TGCGCCAGCAGCCAGGGGTCGGCGGGGGCCACAGATACGCAGTATTTT. The chain employs TRBV4-3 and TRBJ2-3, with a possible D match to TRBD2 (7 bases). The CDR3 is made up of 16 amino acids. Germline V CDR1 and CDR2: LGHNA, YSLEER. Trimming removed 3 bases from V and 2 bases from J, with 15 bases in between.

This clonotype was found once. The J gene is TRBJ2-5, the V gene TRBV7-8; D unclear. The CDR3 runs to 11 residues. From germline, CDR1 is SGHVS and CDR2 FQNEAQ. Trimming took 4 bases from V and 6 from J, leaving 6 bases between them. The CDR3 is CASSSPQTQYF. The CDR3, as DNA: TGTGCCAGCAGCTCCCCACAGACCCAGTACTTC.

This clonotype was counted between two and nine times. The chain carries TRBV28 and TRBJ1-4; 7 bases map to TRBD1. The ends lost 6 bases at V and 3 bases at J; junction bases unmatched: 4. Germline V gene lookup returns CDR1 MDHEN and CDR2 SYDVKM. The CDR3 runs to 14 residues. The CDR3: CASRTGTANEKLFF. The CDR3 nucleotides read TGTGCCAGCAGGACAGGGACAGCTAATGAAAAACTGTTTTTT. Full variable domain (outside the CDR3, taken from reference TRBV28 and TRBJ1-4): DVKVTQSSRYLVKRTGEKVFLECVQDMDHENMFWYRQDPGLGLRLIYFSYDVKMKEKGDIPEGYSVSREKKERFSLILESASTNQTSMYLCASRTGTANEKLFFGSGTQLSVL.

This clonotype has ten or more counts. The rearrangement joins TRBV7-2 to TRBJ1-6; D is ambiguous. The V end lost 3 bases, the J end lost 0 bases, and 6 bases lay between the germline ends. The CDR3 covers 15 residues. Germline V gene data show CDR1 as SGHTA and CDR2 as FQGNSA. CDR3 loop: CASSLESSYNSPLHF. CDR3 nucleotide sequence: TGTGCCAGCAGCTTGGAAAGCTCCTATAATTCACCCCTCCACTTT.

Remarks on this clonotype: The junction and the germline gene differ at one end; a read error may be behind it. The CDR3 DNA reads TGTGCCAGTAGAGTCGGGGGGGAGGCGCGTTACACTGAGCAGTTCTTC. Protein: CASRVGGEARYTEQFF. This chain connects TRBV19 to TRBJ2-1; 8 bases are a match to TRBD2. CDR3 size: 16 residues. Germline lookup yields CDR1 LNHDA and CDR2 SQIVND (reference sequence).

The chain couples TRBV7-9 to TRBJ2-2; D gene ambiguous. Germline values: CDR1 SEHNR, CDR2 FQNEAQ (reference sequence). V lost 0 bases, J lost 1 base, and 6 bases lay in between. The CDR3 length is 15 residues. Here the CDR3 reads CASSLADQNTGELFF. For the CDR3, the DNA is TGTGCCAGCAGCTTAGCGGACCAGAACACCGGGGAGCTGTTTTTT. Full variable domain (outside the CDR3, taken from reference TRBV7-9 and TRBJ2-2): DTGVSQNPRHKITKRGQNVTFRCDPISEHNRLYWYRQTLGQGPEFLTYFQNEAQLEKSRLLSDRFSAERPKGSFSTLEIQRTEQGDSAMYLCASSLADQNTGELFFGEGSRLTVL.

The chain links TRBV5-6 to TRBJ2-1, with TRBD2 matching 16 bases. V lost 3 bases and J lost 2; bases outside the gene matches: 8. Germline lookup yields CDR1 SGHDT and CDR2 YYEEEE. The CDR3 runs 19 residues. The CDR3 region is CASSSSPGLAGGAYNEQFF. The DNA for the CDR3 is TGTGCCAGCAGCTCCAGCCCGGGACTAGCGGGAGGGGCCTACAATGAGCAGTTCTTC.

Here the CDR3 reads CASSPEGQGTPYEQYF. The CDR3 region has the DNA TGTGCCAGCAGCCCCGAGGGACAGGGGACCCCCTACGAGCAGTACTTC. The V and J genes are TRBV5-5 and TRBJ2-7; TRBD1 matches 10 bases. Germline V gene data show CDR1 as SGHKS and CDR2 as YYEKEE (reference sequence). With 4 bases clipped from V and 2 bases from J, the junction kept 9 bases outside the gene matches. The CDR3 is 16 amino acids.